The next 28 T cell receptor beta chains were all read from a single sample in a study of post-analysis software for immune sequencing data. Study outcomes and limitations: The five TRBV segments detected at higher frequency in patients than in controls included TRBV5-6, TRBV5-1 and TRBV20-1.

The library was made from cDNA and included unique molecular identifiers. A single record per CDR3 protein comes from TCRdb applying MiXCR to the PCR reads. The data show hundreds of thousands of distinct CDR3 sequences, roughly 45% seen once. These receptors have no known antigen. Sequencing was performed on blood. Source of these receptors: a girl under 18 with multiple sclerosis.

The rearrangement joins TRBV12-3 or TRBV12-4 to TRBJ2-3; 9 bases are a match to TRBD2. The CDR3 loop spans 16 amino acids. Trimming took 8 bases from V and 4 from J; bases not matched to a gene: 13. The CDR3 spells CASHLRGRARADTQYF. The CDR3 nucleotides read TGTGCCAGCCACCTCCGCGGGAGGGCCAGGGCAGATACGCAGTATTTT.

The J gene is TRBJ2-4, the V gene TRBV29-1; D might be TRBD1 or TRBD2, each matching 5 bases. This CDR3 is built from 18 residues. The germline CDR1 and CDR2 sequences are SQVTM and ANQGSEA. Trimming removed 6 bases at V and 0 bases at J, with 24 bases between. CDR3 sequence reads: CSVTLGTGRILAKNIQYF. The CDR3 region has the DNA TGCAGCGTAACTTTGGGGACCGGACGGATTCTAGCCAAAAACATTCAGTACTTC. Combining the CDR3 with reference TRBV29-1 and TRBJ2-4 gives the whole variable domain SAVISQKPSRDICQRGTSLTIQCQVDSQVTMMFWYRQQPGQSLTLIATANQGSEATYESGFVIDKFPISRPNLTFSTLTVSNMSPEDSSIYLCSVTLGTGRILAKNIQYFGAGTRLSVL.

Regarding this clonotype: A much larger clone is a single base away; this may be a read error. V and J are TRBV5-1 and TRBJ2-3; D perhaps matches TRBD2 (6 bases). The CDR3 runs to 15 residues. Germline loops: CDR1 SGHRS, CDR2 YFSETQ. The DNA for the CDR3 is TGCGCCAGCAAGGAAGACGGACTATCCACAGGTACGCAGTATTTT. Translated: CASKEDGLSTGTQYF.

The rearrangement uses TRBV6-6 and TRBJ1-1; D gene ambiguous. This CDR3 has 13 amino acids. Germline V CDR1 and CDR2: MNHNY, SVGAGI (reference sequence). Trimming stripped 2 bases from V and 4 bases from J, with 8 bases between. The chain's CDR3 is CASSYVQGTEAFF. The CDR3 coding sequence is TGTGCCAGCAGTTACGTACAAGGCACTGAAGCTTTCTTT.

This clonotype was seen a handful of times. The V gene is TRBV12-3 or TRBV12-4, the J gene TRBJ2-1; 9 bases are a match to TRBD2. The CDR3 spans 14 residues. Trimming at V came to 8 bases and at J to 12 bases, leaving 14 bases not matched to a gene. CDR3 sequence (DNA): TGTGCCAGCGGTGGGGGGCTAGCGGGGCTGGCGCAGTTCTTC. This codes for CASGGGLAGLAQFF.

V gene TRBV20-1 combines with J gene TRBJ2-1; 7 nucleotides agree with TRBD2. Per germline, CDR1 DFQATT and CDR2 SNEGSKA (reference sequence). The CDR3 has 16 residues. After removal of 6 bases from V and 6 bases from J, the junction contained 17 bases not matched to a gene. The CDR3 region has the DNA TGCAGTGCGATCCCGGTGACCGGGAGGTACCCCAATGAGCAGTTCTTC. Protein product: CSAIPVTGRYPNEQFF.

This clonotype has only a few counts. The CDR3 nucleotides read TGTGCCAGCGGGGCACGGGACTATGGCTACACCTTC. It translates to CASGARDYGYTF. This chain joins TRBV7-9 and TRBJ1-2; TRBD1 is a possible D gene (5 bases). With 8 bases removed from V and 3 bases from J, the gap between germline ends came to 10 bases. This CDR3 comprises 12 residues. The V gene's germline CDR1 is SEHNR and CDR2 FQNEAQ (reference sequence).

CDR3 sequence reads: CASSFLQGGSPLHF. The CDR3 DNA reads as TGTGCCAGCAGTTTTCTACAGGGCGGTTCACCCCTCCACTTT. J is TRBJ1-6 and V is TRBV27; the D gene is possibly TRBD1 (6 bases). V lost 3 bases, J lost 9 bases, and 12 bases lay in between. Germline V gene data show CDR1 as MNHEY and CDR2 as SMNVEV (reference sequence). The CDR3 extends over 14 amino acids.

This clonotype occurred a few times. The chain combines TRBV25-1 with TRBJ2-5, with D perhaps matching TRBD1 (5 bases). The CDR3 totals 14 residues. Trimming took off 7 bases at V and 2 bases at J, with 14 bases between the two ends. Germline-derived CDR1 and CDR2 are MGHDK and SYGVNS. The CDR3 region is CASKQDGIQETQYF. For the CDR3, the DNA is TGTGCCAGCAAACAGGACGGAATACAAGAGACCCAGTACTTC.

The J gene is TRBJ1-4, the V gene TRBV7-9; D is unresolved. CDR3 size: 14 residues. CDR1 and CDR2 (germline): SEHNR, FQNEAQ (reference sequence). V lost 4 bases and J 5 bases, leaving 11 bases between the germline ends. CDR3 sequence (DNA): TGTGCCAGCAGCTCTGTAGGAGGGAATGAAAAACTGTTTTTT. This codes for CASSSVGGNEKLFF. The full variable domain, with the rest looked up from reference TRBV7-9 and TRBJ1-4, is DTGVSQNPRHKITKRGQNVTFRCDPISEHNRLYWYRQTLGQGPEFLTYFQNEAQLEKSRLLSDRFSAERPKGSFSTLEIQRTEQGDSAMYLCASSSVGGNEKLFFGSGTQLSVL.

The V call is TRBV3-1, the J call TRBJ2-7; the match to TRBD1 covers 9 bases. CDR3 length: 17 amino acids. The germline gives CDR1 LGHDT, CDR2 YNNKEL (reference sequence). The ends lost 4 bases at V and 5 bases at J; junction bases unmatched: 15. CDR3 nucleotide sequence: TGTGCCAGCAGCCCGCATCCTGGGACAGGGAGTTTCGACGAGCAGTACTTC. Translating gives CASSPHPGTGSFDEQYF.

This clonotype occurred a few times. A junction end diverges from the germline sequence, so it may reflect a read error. CDR3 sequence (DNA): TGTGCTAGCAGTCTGGGGCTAGCGTCTGAGCAGTTCTTC. Amino acids: CASSLGLASEQFF. V is TRBV28 and J is TRBJ2-1; D is perhaps TRBD2 (6 bases). Germline loops: CDR1 MDHEN, CDR2 SYDVKM. The CDR3 runs to 13 residues. Full variable domain (outside the CDR3, taken from reference TRBV28 and TRBJ2-1): DVKVTQSSRYLVKRTGEKVFLECVQDMDHENMFWYRQDPGLGLRLIYFSYDVKMKEKGDIPEGYSVSREKKERFSLILESASTNQTSMYLCASSLGLASEQFFGPGTRLTVL.

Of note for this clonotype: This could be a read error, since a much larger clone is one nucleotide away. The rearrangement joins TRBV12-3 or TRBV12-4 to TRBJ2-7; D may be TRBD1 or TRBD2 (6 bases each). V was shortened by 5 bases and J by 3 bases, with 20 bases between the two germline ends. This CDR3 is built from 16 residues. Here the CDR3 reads CASSPRGSGNVYEQYF. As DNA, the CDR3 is TGTGCCAGCAGTCCCAGGGGTAGCGGAAACGTCTACGAGCAGTACTTC.

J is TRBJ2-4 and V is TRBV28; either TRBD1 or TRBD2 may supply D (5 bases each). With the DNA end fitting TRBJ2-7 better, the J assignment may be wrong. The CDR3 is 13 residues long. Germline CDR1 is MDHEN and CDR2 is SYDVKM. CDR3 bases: TGTGCACTACGGGGCAGCGAGGCCTACGAGCAGTACTTC. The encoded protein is CALRGSEAYEQYF.

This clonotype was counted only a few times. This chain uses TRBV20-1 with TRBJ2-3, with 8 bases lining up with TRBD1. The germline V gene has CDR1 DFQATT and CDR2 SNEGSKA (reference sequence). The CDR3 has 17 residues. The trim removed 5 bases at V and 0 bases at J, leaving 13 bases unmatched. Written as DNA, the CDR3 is TGCAGTGCTTACCCACCACCGGGACAGGAGAGCACAGATACGCAGTATTTT. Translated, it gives CSAYPPPGQESTDTQYF.

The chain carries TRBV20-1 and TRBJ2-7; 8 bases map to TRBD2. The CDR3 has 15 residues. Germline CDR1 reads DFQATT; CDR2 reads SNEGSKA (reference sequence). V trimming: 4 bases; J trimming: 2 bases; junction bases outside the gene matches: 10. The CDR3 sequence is CSAIRGGRDPYEQYF. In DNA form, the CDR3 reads TGCAGTGCTATACGGGGGGGTCGGGATCCCTACGAGCAGTACTTC.

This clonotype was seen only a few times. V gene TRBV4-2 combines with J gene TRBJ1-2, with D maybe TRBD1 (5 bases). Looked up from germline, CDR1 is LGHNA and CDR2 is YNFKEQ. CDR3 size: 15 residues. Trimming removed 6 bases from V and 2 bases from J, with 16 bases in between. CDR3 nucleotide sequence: TGTGCCAGCAGGACCAGGGACCGGGAGAACTATGGCTACACCTTC. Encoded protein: CASRTRDRENYGYTF.

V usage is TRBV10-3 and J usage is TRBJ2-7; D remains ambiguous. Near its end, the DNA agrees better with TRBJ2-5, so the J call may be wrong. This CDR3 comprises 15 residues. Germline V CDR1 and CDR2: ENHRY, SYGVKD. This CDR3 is CAISAGRTRRETQYF. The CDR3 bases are TGTGCCATCAGTGCCGGACGGACCAGGCGAGAGACCCAGTACTTC.

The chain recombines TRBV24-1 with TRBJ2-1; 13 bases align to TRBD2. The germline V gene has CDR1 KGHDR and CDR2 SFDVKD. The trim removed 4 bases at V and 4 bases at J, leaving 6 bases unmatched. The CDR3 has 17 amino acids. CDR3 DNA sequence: TGTGCCACCAGTGACTCGACGACTAGCGGGGGGTACAATGAGCAGTTCTTC. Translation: CATSDSTTSGGYNEQFF.

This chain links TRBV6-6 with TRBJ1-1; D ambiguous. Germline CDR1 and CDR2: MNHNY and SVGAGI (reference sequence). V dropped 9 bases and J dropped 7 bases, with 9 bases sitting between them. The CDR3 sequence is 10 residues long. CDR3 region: CASRAGEAFF. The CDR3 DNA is TGTGCCAGTAGGGCTGGTGAAGCTTTCTTT.

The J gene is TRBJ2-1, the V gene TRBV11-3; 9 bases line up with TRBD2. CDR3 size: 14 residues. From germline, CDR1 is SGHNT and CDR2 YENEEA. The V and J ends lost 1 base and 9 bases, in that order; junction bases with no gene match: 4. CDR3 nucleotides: TGTGCCAGCAGCTTAGTGCGGGAGGGGGGTGAGCAGTTCTTC. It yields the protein CASSLVREGGEQFF.

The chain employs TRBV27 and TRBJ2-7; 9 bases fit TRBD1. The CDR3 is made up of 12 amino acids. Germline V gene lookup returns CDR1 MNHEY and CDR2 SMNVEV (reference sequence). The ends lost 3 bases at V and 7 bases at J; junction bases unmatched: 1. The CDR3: CASSFGQGEQYF. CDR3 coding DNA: TGTGCCAGCAGTTTCGGACAGGGGGAGCAGTACTTC.

The CDR3 loop reads CASSLGTQADTQYF. CDR3 DNA sequence: TGCGCCAGCAGCCTAGGGACCCAGGCAGATACGCAGTATTTT. The chain is built from TRBV5-1 and TRBJ2-3, with D perhaps assigned TRBD1 or TRBD2 (5 bases each). The CDR3 consists of 14 residues. Germline lookup yields CDR1 SGHRS and CDR2 YFSETQ. V was cut by 4 bases and J by 4 bases, with 13 bases left in between.

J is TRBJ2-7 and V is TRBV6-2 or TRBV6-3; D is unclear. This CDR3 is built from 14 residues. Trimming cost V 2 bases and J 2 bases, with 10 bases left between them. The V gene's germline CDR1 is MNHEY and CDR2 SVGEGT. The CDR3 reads CASSYAPPAYEQYF. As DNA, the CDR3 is TGTGCCAGCAGTTACGCCCCGCCAGCCTACGAGCAGTACTTC.

DNA for the CDR3: TGCAGCGTTGCAGGGGCTGGCTATGGCTACACCTTC. Translating it yields CSVAGAGYGYTF. The chain carries TRBV29-1 and TRBJ1-2; a weak D match, TRBD1 (6 bases). This CDR3 comprises 12 residues. CDR1 and CDR2 from the germline V gene are SQVTM and ANQGSEA. The V and J ends lost 4 bases and 4 bases respectively, with 10 bases between them.

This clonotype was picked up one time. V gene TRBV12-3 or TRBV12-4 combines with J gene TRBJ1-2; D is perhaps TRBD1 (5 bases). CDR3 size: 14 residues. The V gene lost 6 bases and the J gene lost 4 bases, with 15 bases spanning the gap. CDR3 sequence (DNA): TGTGCCAGCAGCGCTATTACGCAGGGCTATGGCTACACCTTC. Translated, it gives CASSAITQGYGYTF.

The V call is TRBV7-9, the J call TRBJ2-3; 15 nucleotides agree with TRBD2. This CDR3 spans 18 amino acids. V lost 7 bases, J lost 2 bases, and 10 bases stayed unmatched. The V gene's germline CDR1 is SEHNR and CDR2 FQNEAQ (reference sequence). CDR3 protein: CASTPGTSGRLITDTQYF. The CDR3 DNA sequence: TGTGCCAGCACCCCCGGGACTAGCGGGAGGCTGATCACAGATACGCAGTATTTT.

CDR3 loop: CASSRDRDQPQHF. Written as DNA, the CDR3 is TGTGCCAGCAGCAGGGACAGGGATCAGCCCCAGCATTTT. The V and J genes are TRBV7-2 and TRBJ1-5; 9 bases are shared with TRBD1. V shed 5 bases, J shed 5 bases, and the junction held 1 base outside the gene matches. Germline values: CDR1 SGHTA, CDR2 FQGNSA. There are 13 residues in the CDR3.